A single T cell receptor beta chain is shown here with its context. Its antigen is undetermined. Germline lookup yields CDR1 SGHTA and CDR2 FQGNSA. The CDR3 is 15 residues long. V was shortened by 5 bases and J by 8 bases, with 16 bases between the two germline ends. Clones were sequenced by immunoSEQ multiplex PCR, and TCRdb holds only the in-frame ones, with some missing. This sample has roughly 380,000 clones, with approximately 90% found just once. The source of the sample is a study of Ad26.COV2.S vaccination and SARS-CoV-2 variants. Study results and caveats: Whether participants received vaccine or placebo, their non-spike TCR breadth was similar. Greater spike-specific TCR breadth was seen in vaccine recipients than in placebo recipients. Responses of spike-specific T cells (both CD8+ and CD4+) reportedly showed substantial breadth after vaccination. Analytic work on TCR breadth and depth might have understated the full extent of total T cell responses.

The receptor was isolated from a human donor who had recovered from COVID-19. Sequencing was performed on peripheral blood, taken after recovery from COVID-19. The genes are TRBV7-2 and TRBJ1-6; D gene uncertain. The CDR3 DNA reads TGTGCCAGCAGCGCCCGACCGCTCCCGGATTCACCCCTCCACTTT. Protein: CASSARPLPDSPLHF.